This T cell receptor beta chain was retrieved from a study of beta chain features in type 1 diabetes. V was pared by 5 bases and J by 4 bases, with 11 bases between. The CDR3 totals 13 residues. Germline CDR1 reads SGHNT; CDR2 reads YENEEA. The study reverse transcribed the entire isolated RNA, so it sequenced expressed TCRB transcripts. Profiled with immunoSEQ multiplex PCR; TCRdb holds only in-frame clones, not every one. The sample comprises 300,000 to 450,000 clones, around 9.6% of which are singletons, and about 0.6% rests with the top ten. Every donor had blood drawn once into heparin, around 0.12 L on average. Via CD45RO/CCR7/CD25/CD127/CD95/CD27, cells of the CD4+ naive, central memory, regulatory and stem cell-like memory subsets were sorted. Over 95% purity was reached by all sorted populations. Notes on the study in general: When Type 1 diabetes patients were examined, their TCRB CDR3s proved moderately but significantly shorter in all four CD4+ subsets.

This clone was seen repeatedly, ten times or more. Its antigen is unidentified. This clonotype was sampled from a man aged 25 to 40 with type 1 diabetes. The source material was central memory CD4+ T cells from blood. This sequence joins TRBV11-3 and TRBJ1-1; TRBD1 is a possible D gene (6 bases). The CDR3: CASSAEGGTEAFF. Here the CDR3 DNA reads TGTGCCAGCAGCGCGGAGGGGGGCACTGAAGCTTTCTTT.